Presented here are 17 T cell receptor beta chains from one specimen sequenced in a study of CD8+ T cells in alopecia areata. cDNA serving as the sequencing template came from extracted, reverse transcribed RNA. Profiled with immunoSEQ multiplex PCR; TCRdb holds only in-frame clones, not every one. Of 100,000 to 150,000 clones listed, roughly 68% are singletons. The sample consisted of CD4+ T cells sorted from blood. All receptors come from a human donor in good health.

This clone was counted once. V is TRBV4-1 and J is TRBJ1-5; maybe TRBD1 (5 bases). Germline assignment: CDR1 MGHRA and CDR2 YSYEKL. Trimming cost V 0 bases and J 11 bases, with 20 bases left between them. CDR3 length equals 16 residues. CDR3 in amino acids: CASSQDADITWSAQHF. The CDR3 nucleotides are TGCGCCAGCAGCCAAGATGCGGACATCACCTGGTCGGCCCAGCATTTT.

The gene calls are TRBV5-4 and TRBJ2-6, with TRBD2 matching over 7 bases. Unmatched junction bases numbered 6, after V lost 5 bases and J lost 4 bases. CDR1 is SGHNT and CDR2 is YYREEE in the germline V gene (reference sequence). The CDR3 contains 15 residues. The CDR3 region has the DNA TGTGCCAGCAGGGACGGGGGGTCAGGGGCCAACGTCCTGACTTTC. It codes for CASRDGGSGANVLTF.

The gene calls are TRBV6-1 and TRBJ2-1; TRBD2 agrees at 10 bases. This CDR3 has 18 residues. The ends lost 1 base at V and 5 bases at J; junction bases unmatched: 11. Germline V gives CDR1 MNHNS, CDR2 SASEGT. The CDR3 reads CASSEVLAGAAQDNEQFF. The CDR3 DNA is TGTGCCAGCAGTGAAGTTCTAGCGGGGGCCGCTCAGGACAATGAGCAGTTCTTC.

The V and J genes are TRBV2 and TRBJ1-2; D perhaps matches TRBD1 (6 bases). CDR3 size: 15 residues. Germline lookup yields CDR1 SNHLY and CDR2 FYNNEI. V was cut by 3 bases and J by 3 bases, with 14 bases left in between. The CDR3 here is CASSEVVRGHYGYTF. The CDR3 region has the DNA TGTGCCAGCAGTGAGGTGGTCAGGGGACACTATGGCTACACCTTC.

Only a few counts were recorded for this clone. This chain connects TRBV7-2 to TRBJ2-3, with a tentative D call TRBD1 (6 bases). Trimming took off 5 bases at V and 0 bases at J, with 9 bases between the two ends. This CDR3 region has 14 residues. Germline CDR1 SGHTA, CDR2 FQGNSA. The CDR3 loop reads CASSKDRSTDTQYF. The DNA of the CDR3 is TGTGCCAGCAGCAAGGACAGAAGCACAGATACGCAGTATTTT.

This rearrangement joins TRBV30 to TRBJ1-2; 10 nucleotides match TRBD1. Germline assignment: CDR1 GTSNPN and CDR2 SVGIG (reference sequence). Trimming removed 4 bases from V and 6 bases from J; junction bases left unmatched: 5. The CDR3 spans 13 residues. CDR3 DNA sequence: TGTGCCTGGACTCCCGACAGGGGGCATGGCTACACCTTC. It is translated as CAWTPDRGHGYTF. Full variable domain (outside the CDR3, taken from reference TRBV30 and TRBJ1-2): SQTIHQWPATLVQPVGSPLSLECTVEGTSNPNLYWYRQAAGRGLQLLFYSVGIGQISSEVPQNLSASRPQDRQFILSSKKLLLSDSGFYLCAWTPDRGHGYTFGSGTRLTVV.

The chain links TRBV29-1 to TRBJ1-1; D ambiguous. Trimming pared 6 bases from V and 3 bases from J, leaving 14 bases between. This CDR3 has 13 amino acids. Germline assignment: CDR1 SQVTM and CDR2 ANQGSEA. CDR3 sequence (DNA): TGCAGCGTGTCCGAAACTTCCTACACTGAAGCTTTCTTT. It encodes CSVSETSYTEAFF.

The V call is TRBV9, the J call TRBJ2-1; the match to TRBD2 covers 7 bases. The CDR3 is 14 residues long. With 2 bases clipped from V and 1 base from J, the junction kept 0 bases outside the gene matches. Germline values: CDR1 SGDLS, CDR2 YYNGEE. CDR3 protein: CASSVGGSYNEQFF. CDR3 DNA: TGTGCCAGCAGCGTGGGAGGGTCCTACAATGAGCAGTTCTTC.

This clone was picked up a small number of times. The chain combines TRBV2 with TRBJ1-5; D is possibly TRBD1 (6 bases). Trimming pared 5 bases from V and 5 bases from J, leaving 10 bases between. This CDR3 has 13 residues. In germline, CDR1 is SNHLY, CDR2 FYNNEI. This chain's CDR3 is CASSFEGDQPQHF. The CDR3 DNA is TGTGCCAGCAGTTTTGAGGGGGATCAGCCCCAGCATTTT.

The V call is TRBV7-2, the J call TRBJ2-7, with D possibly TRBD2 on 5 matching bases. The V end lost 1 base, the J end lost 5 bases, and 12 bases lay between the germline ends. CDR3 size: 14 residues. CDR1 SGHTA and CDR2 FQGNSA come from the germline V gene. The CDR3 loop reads CASSLGGNTHEQYF. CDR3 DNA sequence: TGTGCCAGCAGCTTAGGAGGGAACACCCACGAGCAGTACTTC.

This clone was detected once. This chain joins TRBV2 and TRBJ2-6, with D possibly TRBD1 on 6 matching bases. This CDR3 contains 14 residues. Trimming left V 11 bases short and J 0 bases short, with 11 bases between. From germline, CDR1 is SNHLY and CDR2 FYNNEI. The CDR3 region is CAGRQASGANVLTF. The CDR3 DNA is TGTGCCGGACGACAGGCCTCTGGGGCCAACGTCCTGACTTTC.

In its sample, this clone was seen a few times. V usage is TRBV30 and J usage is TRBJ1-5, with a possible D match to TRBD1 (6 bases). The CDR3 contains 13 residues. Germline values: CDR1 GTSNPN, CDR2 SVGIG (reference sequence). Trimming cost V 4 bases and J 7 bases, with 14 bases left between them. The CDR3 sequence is CAWTRGGEQPQHF. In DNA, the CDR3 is TGTGCCTGGACTCGAGGGGGTGAGCAGCCCCAGCATTTT.

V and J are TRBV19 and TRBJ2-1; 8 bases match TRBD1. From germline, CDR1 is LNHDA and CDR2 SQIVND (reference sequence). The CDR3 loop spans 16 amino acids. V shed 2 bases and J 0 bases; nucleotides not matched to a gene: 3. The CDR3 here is CASSIRTGSSYNEQFF. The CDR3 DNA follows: TGTGCCAGTAGTATACGGACAGGGAGCTCCTACAATGAGCAGTTCTTC.

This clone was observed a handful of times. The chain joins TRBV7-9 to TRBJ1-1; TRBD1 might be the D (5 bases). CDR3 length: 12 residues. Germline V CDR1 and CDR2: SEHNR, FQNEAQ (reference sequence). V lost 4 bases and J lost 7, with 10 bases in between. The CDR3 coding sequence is TGTGCCAGCAGCTCGAGACAGAATGAAGCTTTCTTT. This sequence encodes CASSSRQNEAFF.

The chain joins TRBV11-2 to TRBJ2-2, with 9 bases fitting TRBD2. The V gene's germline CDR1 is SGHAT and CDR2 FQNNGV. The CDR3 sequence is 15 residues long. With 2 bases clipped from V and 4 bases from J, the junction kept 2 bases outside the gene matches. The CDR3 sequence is CASSLQAGGTGELFF. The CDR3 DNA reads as TGTGCCAGCAGCTTACAAGCGGGGGGCACCGGGGAGCTGTTTTTT.

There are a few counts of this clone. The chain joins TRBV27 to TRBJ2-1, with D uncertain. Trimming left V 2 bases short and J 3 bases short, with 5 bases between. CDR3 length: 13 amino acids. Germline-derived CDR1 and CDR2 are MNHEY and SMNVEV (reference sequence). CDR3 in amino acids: CASSLIDYNEQFF. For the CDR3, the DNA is TGTGCCAGCAGTTTAATTGACTACAATGAGCAGTTCTTC.

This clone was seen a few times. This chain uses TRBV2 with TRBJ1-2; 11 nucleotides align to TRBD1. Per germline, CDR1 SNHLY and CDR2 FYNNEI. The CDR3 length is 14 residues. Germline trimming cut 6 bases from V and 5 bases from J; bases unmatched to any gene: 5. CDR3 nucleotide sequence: TGTGCCAGCAGCCCCGGACAGGGGGCATATGGCTACACCTTC. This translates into CASSPGQGAYGYTF.